This T cell receptor (beta chain) was identified in a study of patients and donors after allogeneic stem cell transplantation (dated by TCRdb to 2018 to 2020). Based on the germline V gene, the CDR1 and CDR2 sequences are SNHLY and FYNNEI. The CDR3 measures 13 amino acids from cysteine to phenylalanine. Solely the CDR3 DNA is kept, with 39 bases framed from the first base. The junction carries 13 bases between V and J, which are trimmed by 8 bases and 5 bases respectively. This clonotype was counted only a few times. The antigen this receptor binds is unknown. Base qualities are not at hand, and no much larger clone is one base apart. To prepare the library, RT-PCR was applied. Sequencing took place on a NextSeq 550. TCRdb took the public reads, trimmed them with fastp at Q25, ran MiXCR for clone calling and kept in-frame beta chains. Rows with one shared CDR3 protein collapse into an entry with the most common genes and DNA. The sample contains roughly 200,000 distinct CDR3 sequences, 35% to 45% of them found a single time. About 9.9% of the sample belongs to the ten largest clones.

The clonotype comes from a human donor who was either an allogeneic HSCT recipient or a stem cell or donor lymphocyte infusion donor (not recorded which). It is not recorded whose cells these are; they may come from a transplant donor. Sequenced material: blood, either unsorted or a sorted T cell fraction (not recorded which). The chain is encoded by TRBV2 joined to TRBJ1-5; the D segment cannot be called with confidence. The DNA sequence follows: TGTGCCAGCGGGCGCGGGGAGGATCAGCCCCAGCATTTT. Protein translation: CASGRGEDQPQHF.